The 5 T cell receptor beta chains below come from one sample, sequenced in a study of Graves' ophthalmopathy and Graves' hyperthyroidism. Amplification of TCR beta CDR3 regions used RNA transcripts. HTBI primers were used in a first-round RT-PCR, which preceded a second-round multiplex PCR. Each CDR3 protein gets one entry after TCRdb re-called the multiplex PCR reads with MiXCR. Of about 550,000 distinct CDR3 sequences in the sample, less than 40% are singletons; the top ten hold 4% to 5%. Sequenced sample: peripheral blood or thyroid tissue (not recorded which). Receptors originate from an adult man with Graves' hyperthyroidism.

This clonotype showed up just once. The chain links TRBV7-9 to TRBJ2-7; 11 bases agree with TRBD2. The germline V gene has CDR1 SEHNR and CDR2 FQNEAQ (reference sequence). V trimming: 5 bases; J trimming: 7 bases; junction bases outside the gene matches: 19. This CDR3 has 18 residues. The CDR3 spells CASSERGALGLAAGEQYF. The CDR3 bases are TGTGCCAGCAGCGAGAGGGGGGCCTTGGGACTAGCGGCGGGGGAGCAGTACTTC.

This clonotype has a handful of counts. The chain is built from TRBV9 and TRBJ2-7; tentative D call: TRBD2 (6 bases). Per germline, CDR1 SGDLS and CDR2 YYNGEE. Trimming stripped 0 bases from V and 6 bases from J, with 13 bases between. This CDR3 region has 14 residues. The CDR3 DNA reads TGTGCCAGCAGCGTAGGGAGGGTTTGGGGCGAGCAGTACTTC. It specifies CASSVGRVWGEQYF.

The chain is built from TRBV24-1 and TRBJ2-6; D is perhaps TRBD1 (5 bases). The germline CDR1 and CDR2 sequences are KGHDR and SFDVKD. CDR3 length: 17 residues. V lost 4 bases and J lost 2, with 14 bases in between. CDR3 sequence reads: CATSDRRQGTGANVLTF. The CDR3 DNA reads as TGTGCCACCAGTGACCGACGTCAGGGAACTGGGGCCAACGTCCTGACTTTC.

This clonotype was counted many times. V and J are TRBV27 and TRBJ2-6; 7 bases map to TRBD1. The length of the CDR3 is 17 residues. CDR1 is MNHEY, CDR2 SMNVEV, per germline (reference sequence). V lost 6 bases to trimming and J lost 2 bases; unmatched junction nucleotides: 10. The CDR3 DNA sequence: TGTGCCAGCAGCCGTGGCACAGGGGTGGCTGGGGCCAACGTCCTGACTTTC. Translating gives CASSRGTGVAGANVLTF.

The chain uses TRBV29-1 and TRBJ1-2; TRBD1 matches at 9 bases. V shed 7 bases, J shed 7 bases, and the junction held 7 bases outside the gene matches. The CDR3 runs to 12 residues. In germline, CDR1 is SQVTM, CDR2 ANQGSEA. The CDR3 spells CSELGQGTGYTF. The CDR3 DNA is TGCAGCGAACTGGGACAGGGAACTGGCTACACCTTC.